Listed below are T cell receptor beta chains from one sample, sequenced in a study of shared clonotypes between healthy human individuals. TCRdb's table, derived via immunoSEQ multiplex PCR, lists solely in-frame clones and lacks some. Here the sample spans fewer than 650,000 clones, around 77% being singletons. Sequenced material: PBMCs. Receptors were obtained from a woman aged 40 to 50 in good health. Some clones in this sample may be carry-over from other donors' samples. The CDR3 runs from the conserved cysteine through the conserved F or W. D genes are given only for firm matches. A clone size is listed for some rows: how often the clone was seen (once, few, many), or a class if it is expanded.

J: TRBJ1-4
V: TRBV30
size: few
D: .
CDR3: CAWSVRTAPEKLFF
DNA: TGTGCCTGGAGTGTGAGGACGGCCCCTGAAAAACTGTTTTTT

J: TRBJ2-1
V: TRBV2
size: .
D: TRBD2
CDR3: CASSELSGGVREQFF
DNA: TGTGCCAGCAGTGAACTTAGCGGGGGCGTTCGGGAGCAGTTCTTC

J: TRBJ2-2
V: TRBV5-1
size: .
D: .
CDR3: CASSLGGRNTGELFF
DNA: TGCGCCAGCAGCTTGGGGGGACGGAACACCGGGGAGCTGTTTTTT

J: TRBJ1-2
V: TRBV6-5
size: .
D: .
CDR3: CASRVQTGFNYGYTF
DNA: TGTGCCAGCAGAGTCCAAACAGGTTTCAACTATGGCTACACCTTC

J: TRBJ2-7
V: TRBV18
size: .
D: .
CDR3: CASSPPNRGGEQYF
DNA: TGTGCCAGCTCACCACCGAACAGGGGAGGAGAGCAGTACTTC

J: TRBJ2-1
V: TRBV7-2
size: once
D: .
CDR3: CASSLVGALNEQFF
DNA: TGTGCCAGCAGCTTAGTGGGGGCGTTGAATGAGCAGTTCTTC

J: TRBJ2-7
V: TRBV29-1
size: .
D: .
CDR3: CSAQDTAYEQYF
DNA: TGCAGCGCCCAGGACACTGCCTACGAGCAGTACTTC

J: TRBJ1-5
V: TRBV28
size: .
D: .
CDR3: CASSFSYQPQHF
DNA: TGTGCCAGCAGTTTTTCGTATCAGCCCCAGCATTTT

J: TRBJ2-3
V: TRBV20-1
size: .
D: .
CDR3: CSAGVAVGQYF
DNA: TGCAGTGCTGGCGTTGCCGTAGGGCAGTATTTT

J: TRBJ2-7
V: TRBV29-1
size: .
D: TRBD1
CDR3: CSVWDRDEQYF
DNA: TGCAGCGTTTGGGACAGGGACGAGCAGTACTTC

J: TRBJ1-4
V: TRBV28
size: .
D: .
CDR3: CASSQAGKSTNEKLFF
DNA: TGTGCCAGCAGCCAAGCCGGGAAATCAACTAATGAAAAACTGTTTTTT

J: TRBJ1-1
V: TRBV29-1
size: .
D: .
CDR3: CSVSSDSEAFF
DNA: TGCAGCGTCTCTTCGGACAGTGAAGCTTTCTTT

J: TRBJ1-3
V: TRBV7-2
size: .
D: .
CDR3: CASTHTTTSGNTIYF
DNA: TGTGCCAGCACCCATACCACGACCTCTGGAAACACCATATATTTT

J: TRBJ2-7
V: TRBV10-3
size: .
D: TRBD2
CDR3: CAMARDYAGEQYF
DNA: TGTGCCATGGCCCGGGACTACGCTGGAGAGCAGTACTTC

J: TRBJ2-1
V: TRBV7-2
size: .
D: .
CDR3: CASTHNGILSYNEQFF
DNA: TGTGCCAGCACCCATAACGGGATTCTCTCCTACAATGAGCAGTTCTTC

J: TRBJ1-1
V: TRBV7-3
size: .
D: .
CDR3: CASSRLGGITEAFF
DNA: TGTGCCAGCAGCAGATTGGGAGGCATCACTGAAGCTTTCTTT

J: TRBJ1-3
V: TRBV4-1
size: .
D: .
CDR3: CASSPGWASGNTIYF
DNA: TGCGCCAGCAGCCCCGGTTGGGCCTCTGGAAACACCATATATTTT

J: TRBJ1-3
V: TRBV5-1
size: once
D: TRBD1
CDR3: CASSLAQGAWGNTIYF
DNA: TGCGCCAGCAGCTTGGCGCAGGGGGCGTGGGGAAACACCATATATTTT

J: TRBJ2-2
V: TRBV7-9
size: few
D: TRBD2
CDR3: CASSQLAGVSTGELFF
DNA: TGTGCCAGCAGCCAACTAGCGGGAGTGTCGACCGGGGAGCTGTTTTTT

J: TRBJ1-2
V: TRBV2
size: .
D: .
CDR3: CASSADSMYGYTF
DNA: TGTGCCAGCAGTGCGGACAGCATGTATGGCTACACCTTC

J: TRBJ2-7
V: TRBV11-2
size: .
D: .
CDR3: CASSPLVEQYF
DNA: TGTGCCAGCAGCCCACTGGTCGAGCAGTACTTC

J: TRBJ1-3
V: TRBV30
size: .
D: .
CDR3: CAWSVNSNTIYF
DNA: TGTGCCTGGAGTGTAAACTCAAACACCATATATTTT

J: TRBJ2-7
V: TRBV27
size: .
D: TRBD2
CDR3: CASSLLTGRAIHEQYF
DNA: TGTGCCAGCAGTTTATTAACCGGGAGGGCCATCCACGAGCAGTACTTC

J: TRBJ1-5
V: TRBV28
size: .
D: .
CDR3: CASSLRQPQHF
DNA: TGTGCCAGCAGTTTGAGGCAGCCCCAGCATTTT

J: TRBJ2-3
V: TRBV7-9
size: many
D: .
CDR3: CASSLGRSTTDTQYF
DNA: TGTGCCAGCAGCTTAGGCAGGTCCACCACAGATACGCAGTATTTT

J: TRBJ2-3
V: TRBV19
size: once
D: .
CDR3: CASRWASTDTQYF
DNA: TGTGCCAGTAGATGGGCCTCTACAGATACGCAGTATTTT

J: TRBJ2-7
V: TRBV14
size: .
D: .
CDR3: CASSQDRGSEQYF
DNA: TGTGCCAGCAGCCAAGATCGCGGCAGCGAGCAGTACTTC

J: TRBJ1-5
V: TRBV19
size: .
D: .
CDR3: CASSAAGDQPQHF
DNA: TGTGCCAGTAGTGCGGCGGGTGATCAGCCCCAGCATTTT

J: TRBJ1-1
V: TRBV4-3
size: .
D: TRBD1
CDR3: CASSLDRGFTEAFF
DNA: TGCGCCAGCAGCCTCGACAGGGGGTTCACTGAAGCTTTCTTT

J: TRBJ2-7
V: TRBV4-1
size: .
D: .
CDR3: CASSQGWGRYEQYF
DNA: TGCGCCAGCAGCCAAGGCTGGGGCAGGTACGAGCAGTACTTC

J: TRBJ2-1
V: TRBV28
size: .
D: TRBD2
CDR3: CASSWGLAGVQEQFF
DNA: TGTGCCAGCAGTTGGGGACTAGCGGGAGTCCAGGAGCAGTTCTTC

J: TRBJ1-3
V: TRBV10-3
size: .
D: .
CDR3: CAGRGRGQNSGNTIYF
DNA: TGTGCCGGCAGAGGGCGGGGGCAGAACTCTGGAAACACCATATATTTT

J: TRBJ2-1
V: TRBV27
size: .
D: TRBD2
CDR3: CASSISGSGGEQFF
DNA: TGTGCCAGCAGTATTAGCGGGAGCGGGGGTGAGCAGTTCTTC

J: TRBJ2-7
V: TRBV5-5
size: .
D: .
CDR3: CASSWSPGYEQYF
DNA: TGTGCCAGCAGCTGGTCCCCAGGGTACGAGCAGTACTTC

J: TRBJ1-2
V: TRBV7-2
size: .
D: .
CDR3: CASSLALQAGTF
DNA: TGTGCCAGCAGCTTAGCATTGCAGGCGGGCACCTTC

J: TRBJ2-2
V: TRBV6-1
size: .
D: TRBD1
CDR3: CASSAGTGVNTGELFF
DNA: TGTGCCAGCAGTGCCGGGACAGGGGTTAACACCGGGGAGCTGTTTTTT

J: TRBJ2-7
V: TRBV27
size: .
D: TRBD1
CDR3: CASSLGQGVYEQYF
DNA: TGTGCCAGCAGTTTGGGACAGGGGGTGTACGAGCAGTACTTC

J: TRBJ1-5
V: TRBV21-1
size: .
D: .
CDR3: CASSRQGLFSNQPQHF
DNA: TGTGCCAGCAGCAGACAGGGGTTGTTTAGCAATCAGCCCCAGCATTTT

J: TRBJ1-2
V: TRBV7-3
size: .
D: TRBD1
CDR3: CASSGQGARGYTF
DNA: TGTGCCAGCTCCGGACAGGGGGCGCGAGGCTACACCTTC

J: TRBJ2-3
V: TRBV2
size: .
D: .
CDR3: CASSDSVGGGTDTQYF
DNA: TGTGCCAGCAGTGATTCGGTGGGGGGAGGCACAGATACGCAGTATTTT

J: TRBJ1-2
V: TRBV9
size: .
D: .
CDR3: CASSVEVGDVVYGYTF
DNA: TGTGCCAGCAGCGTAGAGGTAGGGGACGTCGTCTATGGCTACACCTTC